The clone carrying this T cell receptor beta chain was recorded at least ten times. The data belong to a study of prognosis after radiotherapy for stage I lung cancer. Study background: No significant progression was observed in 15 patients, whereas a few developed distant metastases a median of approximately seven months after radiotherapy.

CDR1 is SGHRS, CDR2 YFSETQ, per germline. This CDR3 has 14 residues. The V end was cut by 4 bases, the J end by 2 bases, with 13 bases between. Genomic DNA was the source, and TCR beta CDR3 was amplified from it by two-round multiplex PCR. The first round of PCR was done with primers that matched each TRBV and TRBJ gene. Each CDR3 protein gets one entry after TCRdb re-called the multiplex PCR reads with MiXCR. The sample has 45,000 to 60,000 distinct CDR3 sequences; about 37% are singletons. The chain uses TRBV5-1 and TRBJ2-7; D uncertain. Sequenced here: PBMCs, sampled before or after stereotactic body radiation therapy (not recorded which). This sequence originates from a donor over 45 with non-small cell lung cancer. CDR3 in DNA: TGCGCCAGCAGCAGGGATGGGGTGGCCTACGAGCAGTACTTC. It codes for CASSRDGVAYEQYF.